The clone carrying this T cell receptor beta chain occurred a few times. The CDR3 length is 11 residues. V lost 5 bases, J lost 5 bases, and 7 bases lay in between. Germline CDR1 and CDR2: MDHEN and SYDVKM. Amplification of TCR beta CDR3 regions used RNA as the template. The primer set for the first-round RT-PCR of the TCR CDR3 was HTBI. One entry per CDR3 protein results from TCRdb running MiXCR on the multiplex PCR reads. Of about 620,000 distinct CDR3 sequences listed, roughly 17% are singletons. The entry originates in a study of T cells in Graves' hyperthyroidism and ophthalmopathy. What was sequenced was blood. The J gene is TRBJ2-7, the V gene TRBV28; no clear D gene. This clonotype originated in a young woman with Graves' hyperthyroidism. The CDR3 DNA sequence: TGTGCCAGCAGTGACACACACGAGCAGTACTTC. Its protein product is CASSDTHEQYF.